This T cell receptor beta chain emerged from a study of blood T cells in healthy people across ages. Findings and caveats of the study: Because donor CMV status was unknown, expanded clonotype changes were possibly confounded. The study found more naive CD4+ cells and higher diversity in long-lived than aged donors. Estimated diversity that came from one million T cells was considered an underestimate.

The authors ran a second PCR of about 7 to 11 cycles using a sample-barcoded 5' primer and a J-beta primer mix. From the 5' RACE reads, TCRdb called clonotypes with MiXCR, one entry per CDR3 protein. Counted here are around 1,800,000 distinct CDR3 sequences, around 40% occurring once; the ten biggest clones make up about 21%. This clonotype was observed a handful of times. Antigen unknown. CDR3 length: 12 residues. Material for sequencing was blood. The sequence came from a human donor in good health. This sequence joins TRBV21-1 and TRBJ1-1. TRBV21-1 is a listed pseudogene. CDR3 loop: CASRQLNTEAFF. CDR3 DNA: TGTGCCAGCAGACAGTTGAACACTGAAGCTTTCTTT.